This is a list of T cell receptor beta chains from one sample in a study of T cell responses to AZD1222 COVID-19 vaccine. Some clones are missing from TCRdb's copy, which holds only in-frame ones; the method was immunoSEQ multiplex PCR. Found here are roughly 80,000 clones, around 90% of them singletons; the top ten hold roughly 10%. Specimen: peripheral blood, collected 28 days after the second AZD1222 dose. These receptors originate from an adult who received the AZD1222 COVID-19 vaccine. Both conserved end residues are part of each CDR3. Fields, in order: CDR3 length, D gene, J gene, V gene, clone size, CDR3 DNA, CDR3 protein. D genes are given only for firm matches. For some rows the clone size is stated as once, few or many, or as a class when expanded; others skip it.

len: 15; d_gene: .; j_gene: TRBJ2-3; v_gene: TRBV19; abundance: .; CDR3nt: TGTGCCAGTAGTATAACAGGAGCTAGCACAGATACGCAGTATTTT; CDR3aa: CASSITGASTDTQYF
len: 15; d_gene: TRBD2; j_gene: TRBJ2-3; v_gene: TRBV10-3; abundance: .; CDR3nt: TGTGCCTCCCGAGCACCAAAGCGGGGAATAGATACGCAGTATTTT; CDR3aa: CASRAPKRGIDTQYF
len: 14; d_gene: TRBD1; j_gene: TRBJ1-2; v_gene: TRBV7-2; abundance: .; CDR3nt: TGTGCCAGCAGAAACAGGGGATCTAACTATGGCTACACCTTC; CDR3aa: CASRNRGSNYGYTF
len: 15; d_gene: .; j_gene: TRBJ1-5; v_gene: TRBV2; abundance: .; CDR3nt: TGTGCCAGCACGGGGTGGGGGGAGCGCAATCAGCCCCAGCATTTT; CDR3aa: CASTGWGERNQPQHF
len: 14; d_gene: .; j_gene: TRBJ2-1; v_gene: TRBV7-2; abundance: .; CDR3nt: TGTGCCAGCAGCTTAGCCAGGGCCTTCAATGAGCAGTTCTTC; CDR3aa: CASSLARAFNEQFF
len: 12; d_gene: .; j_gene: TRBJ2-7; v_gene: TRBV19; abundance: .; CDR3nt: TGTGCCAGTGCCCGCGGATCCCACGAGCAGTACTTC; CDR3aa: CASARGSHEQYF
len: 16; d_gene: TRBD1; j_gene: TRBJ1-6; v_gene: TRBV4-1; abundance: .; CDR3nt: TGCGCCAGCAGTCTACGACAGGGACTCTATAATTCACCCCTCCACTTT; CDR3aa: CASSLRQGLYNSPLHF
len: 11; d_gene: .; j_gene: TRBJ1-2; v_gene: TRBV29-1; abundance: .; CDR3nt: TGCAGCGTGGGACTCCCCCGCAGCTACACCTTC; CDR3aa: CSVGLPRSYTF
len: 14; d_gene: TRBD1; j_gene: TRBJ1-5; v_gene: TRBV2; abundance: .; CDR3nt: TGTGCCAGCAGTCCACAGGGGAGAGGGCAGCCCCAGCATTTT; CDR3aa: CASSPQGRGQPQHF
len: 15; d_gene: .; j_gene: TRBJ2-7; v_gene: TRBV7-6; abundance: .; CDR3nt: TGTGCCAGCAGCCCCGGTGTGGGGAAGGGGTACGAGCAGTACTTC; CDR3aa: CASSPGVGKGYEQYF
len: 13; d_gene: TRBD1; j_gene: TRBJ2-1; v_gene: TRBV7-2; abundance: .; CDR3nt: TGTGCCAGCAGCCCAGGGGGTGGGCGGGAGCAGTTCTTC; CDR3aa: CASSPGGGREQFF
len: 14; d_gene: .; j_gene: TRBJ2-7; v_gene: TRBV24-1; abundance: .; CDR3nt: TGTGCCACCAGTGACCCAGGACAGAACTACGAGCAGTACTTC; CDR3aa: CATSDPGQNYEQYF
len: 15; d_gene: .; j_gene: TRBJ1-2; v_gene: TRBV7-9; abundance: .; CDR3nt: TGTGCCAGCAGCTTAGCGGACAGAGGAGTGCATGGCTACACCTTC; CDR3aa: CASSLADRGVHGYTF
len: 13; d_gene: .; j_gene: TRBJ1-2; v_gene: TRBV19; abundance: .; CDR3nt: TGTGCCAGTGCCAAAGGGACAAGCTATGGCTACACCTTC; CDR3aa: CASAKGTSYGYTF
len: 13; d_gene: .; j_gene: TRBJ2-7; v_gene: TRBV7-9; abundance: .; CDR3nt: TGTGCCAGCAGCCTCGAGTCCTCCTACGAGCAGTACTTC; CDR3aa: CASSLESSYEQYF
len: 15; d_gene: .; j_gene: TRBJ1-2; v_gene: TRBV19; abundance: .; CDR3nt: TGTGCCAGTAGTATAGAGGCGCGACAGAACTATGGCTACACCTTC; CDR3aa: CASSIEARQNYGYTF
len: 12; d_gene: .; j_gene: TRBJ1-2; v_gene: TRBV20-1; abundance: .; CDR3nt: TGCAGTGCTAGTCGCCAGATATATGGCTACACCTTC; CDR3aa: CSASRQIYGYTF
len: 14; d_gene: .; j_gene: TRBJ2-7; v_gene: TRBV7-9; abundance: .; CDR3nt: TGTGCCAGCACCCGGGTGCCTGACTCCTACGAGCAGTACTTC; CDR3aa: CASTRVPDSYEQYF
len: 14; d_gene: TRBD1; j_gene: TRBJ2-5; v_gene: TRBV11-1; abundance: .; CDR3nt: TGTGCCAGCAGCTATACAGGGGGCGGGGAGACCCAGTACTTC; CDR3aa: CASSYTGGGETQYF
len: 15; d_gene: .; j_gene: TRBJ1-1; v_gene: TRBV6-5; abundance: .; CDR3nt: TGTGCCACCAAAGTCACAGGGAATTCGCGAACTGAAGCTTTCTTT; CDR3aa: CATKVTGNSRTEAFF
len: 14; d_gene: TRBD1; j_gene: TRBJ1-5; v_gene: TRBV7-6; abundance: .; CDR3nt: TGTGCCAGCAGCGAAGGACAGGGCAATCAGCCCCAGCATTTT; CDR3aa: CASSEGQGNQPQHF
len: 17; d_gene: TRBD1; j_gene: TRBJ1-5; v_gene: TRBV7-8; abundance: .; CDR3nt: TGTGCCAGCAGCTTAGCGGCCCGGACAGGGCTAGGTCAGCCCCAGCATTTT; CDR3aa: CASSLAARTGLGQPQHF
len: 13; d_gene: .; j_gene: TRBJ1-2; v_gene: TRBV6-1; abundance: .; CDR3nt: TGTGCCAGCAGTGAAGGCAGGGGATATGGCTACACCTTC; CDR3aa: CASSEGRGYGYTF
len: 15; d_gene: .; j_gene: TRBJ1-3; v_gene: TRBV7-2; abundance: few; CDR3nt: TGTGCCAGCAGCTTAAGACAGGCCCCTGGAAACACCATATATTTT; CDR3aa: CASSLRQAPGNTIYF
len: 15; d_gene: .; j_gene: TRBJ2-5; v_gene: TRBV7-3; abundance: .; CDR3nt: TGTGCCAGCAGCTTATGGGCGGGCCGGCGGGAGACCCAGTACTTC; CDR3aa: CASSLWAGRRETQYF
len: 15; d_gene: TRBD2; j_gene: TRBJ2-2; v_gene: TRBV10-2; abundance: .; CDR3nt: TGCGCCAGCAGCGGTAGCGGGGGGGGTACCGGGGAGCTGTTTTTT; CDR3aa: CASSGSGGGTGELFF